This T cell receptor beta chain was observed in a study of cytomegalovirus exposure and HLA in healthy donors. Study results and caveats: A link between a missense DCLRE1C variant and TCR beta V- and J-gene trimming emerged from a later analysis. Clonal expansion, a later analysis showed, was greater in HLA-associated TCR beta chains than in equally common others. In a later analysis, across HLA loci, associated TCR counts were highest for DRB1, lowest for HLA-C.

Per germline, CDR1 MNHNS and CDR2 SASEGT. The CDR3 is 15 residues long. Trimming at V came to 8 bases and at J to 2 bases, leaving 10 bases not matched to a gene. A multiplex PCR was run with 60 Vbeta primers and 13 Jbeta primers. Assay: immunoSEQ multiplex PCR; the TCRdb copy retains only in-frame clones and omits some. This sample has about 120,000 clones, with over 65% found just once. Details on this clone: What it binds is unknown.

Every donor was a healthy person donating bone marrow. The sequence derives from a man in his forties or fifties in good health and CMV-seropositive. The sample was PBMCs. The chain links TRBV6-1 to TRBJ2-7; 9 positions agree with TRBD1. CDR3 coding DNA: TGTGCCAGCGGTACCGACGGGACAGGGCCCTACGAGCAGTACTTC. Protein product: CASGTDGTGPYEQYF.